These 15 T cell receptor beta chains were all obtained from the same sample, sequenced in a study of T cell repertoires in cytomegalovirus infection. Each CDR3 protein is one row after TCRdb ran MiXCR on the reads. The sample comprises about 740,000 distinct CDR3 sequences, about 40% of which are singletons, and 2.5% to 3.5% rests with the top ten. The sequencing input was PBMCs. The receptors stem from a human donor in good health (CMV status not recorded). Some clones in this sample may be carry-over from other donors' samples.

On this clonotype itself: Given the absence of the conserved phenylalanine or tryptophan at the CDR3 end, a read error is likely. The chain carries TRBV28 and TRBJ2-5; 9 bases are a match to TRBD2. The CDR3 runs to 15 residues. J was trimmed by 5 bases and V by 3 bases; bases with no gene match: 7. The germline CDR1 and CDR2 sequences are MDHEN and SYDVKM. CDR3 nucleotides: TGTGCCAGCAGTTTCCTAGGGCGGGAGGGCGAGACCCAGTACTTA. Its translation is CASSFLGREGETQYL.

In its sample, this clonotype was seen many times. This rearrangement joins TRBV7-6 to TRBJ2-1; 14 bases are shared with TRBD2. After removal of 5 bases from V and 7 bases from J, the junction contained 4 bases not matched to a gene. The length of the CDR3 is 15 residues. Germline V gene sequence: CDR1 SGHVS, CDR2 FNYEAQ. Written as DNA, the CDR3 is TGTGCCAGCAGCCAGGGACTAGCGGGAGTAAATGAGCAGTTCTTC. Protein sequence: CASSQGLAGVNEQFF.

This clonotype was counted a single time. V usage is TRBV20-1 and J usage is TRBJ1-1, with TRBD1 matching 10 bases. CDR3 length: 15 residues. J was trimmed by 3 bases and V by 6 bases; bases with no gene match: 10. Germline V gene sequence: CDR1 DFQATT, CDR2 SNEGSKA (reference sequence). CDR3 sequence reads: CSAPVWDRGYTEAFF. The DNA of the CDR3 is TGCAGTGCCCCAGTATGGGACAGGGGCTACACTGAAGCTTTCTTT.

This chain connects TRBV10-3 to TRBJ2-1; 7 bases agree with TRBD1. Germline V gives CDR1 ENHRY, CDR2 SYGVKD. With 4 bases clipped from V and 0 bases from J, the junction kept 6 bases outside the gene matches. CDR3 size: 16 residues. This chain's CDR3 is CAISGSGTDSYNEQFF. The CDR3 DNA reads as TGTGCCATCAGTGGGTCCGGGACAGACTCCTACAATGAGCAGTTCTTC.

The CDR3 sequence is CASSLQGAQQETQYF. Here the CDR3 DNA reads TGTGCCAGCAGCTTACAGGGAGCCCAGCAAGAGACCCAGTACTTC. This chain joins TRBV11-2 and TRBJ2-5; D is perhaps TRBD1 or TRBD2 (5 bases each). V shed 2 bases and J shed 2 bases, with 12 bases lying between them. The CDR3 contains 15 residues. The germline V gene encodes CDR1 SGHAT and CDR2 FQNNGV.

The CDR3 protein is CASSLDWQFYEQYF. The CDR3, as DNA: TGTGCCAGCAGCTTGGACTGGCAATTCTACGAGCAGTACTTC. This rearrangement joins TRBV11-2 to TRBJ2-7; tentative D call: TRBD2 (5 bases). CDR1 SGHAT and CDR2 FQNNGV come from the germline V gene. CDR3 length equals 14 residues. Trimming shortened V by 3 bases and J by 3 bases, and 12 bases separated the two germline ends.

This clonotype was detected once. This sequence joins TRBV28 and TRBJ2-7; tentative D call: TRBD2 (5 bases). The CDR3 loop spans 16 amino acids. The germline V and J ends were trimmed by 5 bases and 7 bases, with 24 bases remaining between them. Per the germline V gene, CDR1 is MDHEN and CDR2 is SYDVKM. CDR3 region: CASSPQRVPGSREQYF. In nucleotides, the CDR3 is TGTGCCAGCAGTCCTCAGAGGGTACCGGGTTCGAGGGAGCAGTACTTC.

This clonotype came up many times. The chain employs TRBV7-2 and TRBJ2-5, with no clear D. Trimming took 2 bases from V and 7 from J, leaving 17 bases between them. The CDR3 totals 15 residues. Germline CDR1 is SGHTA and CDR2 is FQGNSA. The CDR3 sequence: CASSLSSTLKGTQYF. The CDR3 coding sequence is TGTGCCAGCAGCTTATCTTCGACACTTAAGGGGACCCAGTACTTC.

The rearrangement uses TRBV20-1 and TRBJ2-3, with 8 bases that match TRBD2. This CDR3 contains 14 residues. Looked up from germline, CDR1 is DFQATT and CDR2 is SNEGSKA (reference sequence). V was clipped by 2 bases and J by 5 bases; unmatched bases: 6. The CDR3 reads CSARRGGAGDTQYF. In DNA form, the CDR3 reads TGCAGTGCTAGACGGGGGGGGGCAGGAGATACGCAGTATTTT.

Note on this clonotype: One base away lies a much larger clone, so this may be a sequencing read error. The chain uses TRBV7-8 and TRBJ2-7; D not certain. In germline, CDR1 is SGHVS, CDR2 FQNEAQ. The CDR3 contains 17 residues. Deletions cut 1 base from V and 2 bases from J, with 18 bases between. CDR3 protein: CASSLDSGQRDPYEQYF. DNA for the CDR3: TGTGCCAGCAGCTTAGACAGTGGTCAGAGAGACCCCTACGAGCAGTACTTC.

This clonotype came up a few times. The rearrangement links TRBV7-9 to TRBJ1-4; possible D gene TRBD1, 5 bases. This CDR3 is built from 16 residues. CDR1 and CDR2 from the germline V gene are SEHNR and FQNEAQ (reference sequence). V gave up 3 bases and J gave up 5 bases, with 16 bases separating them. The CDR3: CASSFGARKLNEKLFF. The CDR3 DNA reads TGTGCCAGCAGCTTTGGGGCAAGAAAGTTGAATGAAAAACTGTTTTTT.

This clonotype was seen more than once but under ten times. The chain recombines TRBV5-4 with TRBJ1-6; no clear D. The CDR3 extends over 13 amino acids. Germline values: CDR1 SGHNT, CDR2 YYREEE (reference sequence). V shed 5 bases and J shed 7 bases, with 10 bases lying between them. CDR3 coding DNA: TGTGCCAGCAGTGGGGATAAGAATTCACCCCTCCACTTT. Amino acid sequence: CASSGDKNSPLHF.

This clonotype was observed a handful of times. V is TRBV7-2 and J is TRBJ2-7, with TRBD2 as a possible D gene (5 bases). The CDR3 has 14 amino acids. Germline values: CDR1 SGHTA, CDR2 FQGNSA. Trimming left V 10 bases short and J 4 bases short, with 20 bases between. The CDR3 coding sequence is TGTGCCACCTCCCGGGGTTCTTCATCTTACGAGCAGTACTTC. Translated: CATSRGSSSYEQYF.

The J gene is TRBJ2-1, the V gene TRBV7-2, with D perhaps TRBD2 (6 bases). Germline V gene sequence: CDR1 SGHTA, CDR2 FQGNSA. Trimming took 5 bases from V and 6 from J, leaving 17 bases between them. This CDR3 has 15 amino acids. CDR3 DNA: TGTGCCAGCAGCCACCGGGACTTTGGGGGCAATGAGCAGTTCTTC. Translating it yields CASSHRDFGGNEQFF.

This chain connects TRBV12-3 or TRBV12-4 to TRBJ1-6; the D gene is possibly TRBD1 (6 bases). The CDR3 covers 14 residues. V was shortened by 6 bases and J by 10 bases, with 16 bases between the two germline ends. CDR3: CASSDNAGESPLHF. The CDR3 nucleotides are TGTGCCAGCAGCGATAACGCAGGGGAGTCACCCCTCCACTTT.